The clone carrying this T cell receptor (beta chain) appeared a few times. Antigen specificity is unknown. The record originates from a study of T-cell memory formation after mild COVID-19. Findings and limits, study-wide: Day 37-peaking second-wave clones had unconfirmed SARS-CoV-2 specificity. Cross-reactive memory appears to have joined, as suggested by some responding clones showing up in pre-infection memory.

MiXCR was run by TCRdb on the 5' RACE reads, yielding one entry per CDR3 protein. The data contain 530,000 or so distinct CDR3 sequences, 15% to 20% of them singletons. Germline assignment: CDR1 SGHKS and CDR2 YYEKEE (reference sequence). The CDR3 totals 14 residues. With 0 bases removed from V and 4 bases from J, the gap between germline ends came to 10 bases. The source of this sequence is an adult woman who had mild COVID-19 (a few samples of this study predate the infection). Cell type and time point are not known. V is TRBV5-5 and J is TRBJ1-2; D gene uncertain. Material for sequencing was PBMCs or a T cell subset sorted from them (not recorded which). CDR3 sequence: CASSLDSFSYGYTF. The CDR3 DNA follows: TGTGCCAGCAGCTTGGACAGTTTTTCCTATGGCTACACCTTC.